This record looks at one TCR beta chain sequence and its context. Antigen: not known. The source of the sample is a study of regulatory T cells in long-lasting Graves disease. With iRepertoire HTBI primers and Arm-PCR of CDR3 regions, TCR beta libraries were built. A single record per CDR3 protein comes from TCRdb applying MiXCR to the multiplex PCR reads. Of over 350,000 distinct CDR3 sequences listed, 12% to 15% are singletons. Study-wide points: The persistent group shared 3,000 or so public clonotypes, more than the approximately 890 shared by new patients.

Germline trimming cut 4 bases from V and 7 bases from J; bases unmatched to any gene: 0. CDR1 and CDR2 from the germline V gene are MNHEY and SMNVEV (reference sequence). CDR3 length: 13 amino acids. Indicated time point: newly diagnosed GD, antithyroid drugs for less than 3 months. PBMC-extracted RNA yielded the TCR library. This sample also appeared in a second study, on T cells in Graves' hyperthyroidism and ophthalmopathy. As reported in that work: The study used the HTBI primer set for a first-round RT-PCR of the TCR CDR3.

The sequence was obtained from a woman aged 45 to 65 with Graves disease. This sequence joins TRBV27 and TRBJ1-4; TRBD1 matches at 10 bases. The sequencing used peripheral blood mononuclear cells (PBMCs), collected at new diagnosis, from a patient treated with antithyroid drugs. The CDR3 loop is CASSWDRGEKLFF. CDR3 DNA sequence: TGTGCCAGCAGTTGGGACAGGGGTGAAAAACTGTTTTTT. Full variable domain (missing parts from reference TRBV27 and TRBJ1-4): EAQVTQNPRYLITVTGKKLTVTCSQNMNHEYMSWYRQDPGLGLRQIYYSMNVEVTDKGDVPEGYKVSRKEKRNFPLILESPSPNQTSLYFCASSWDRGEKLFFGSGTQLSVL.